This is a list of T cell receptor beta chains from one sample in a study of shared clonotypes between healthy human individuals. TCRdb's copy holds only in-frame clones and misses some; the assay was immunoSEQ multiplex PCR. This sample carries 850,000 to 1,100,000 clones, around 77% of them seen once, and the ten largest clones take roughly 0.82%. The material sequenced was memory CD4+ T cells from PBMCs. Receptor source: a man younger than 35 in good health. Some clones in this sample may be carry-over from other donors' samples. The CDR3 runs from the conserved cysteine through the conserved F or W. The D gene is left open where the match is weak. The size entry is marked missing in some rows and otherwise reads once, few, many or a size class.

v_call,d_call,j_call,clone_size,cdr3_aa,cdr3_nt
TRBV5-1,NA,TRBJ2-1,NA,CASSFLEYNEQFF,TGCGCCAGCAGCTTCCTAGAGTACAATGAGCAGTTCTTC
TRBV27,NA,TRBJ1-2,NA,CASSLSGSNYGYTF,TGTGCCAGCAGTTTATCGGGGTCTAACTATGGCTACACCTTC
TRBV5-4,NA,TRBJ1-3,NA,CASSLNEPNSGNTIYF,TGTGCCAGCAGCTTAAATGAACCGAACTCTGGAAACACCATATATTTT
TRBV2,NA,TRBJ1-5,NA,CASRLQFLNQPQHF,TGTGCCAGCAGGCTACAGTTTTTGAATCAGCCCCAGCATTTT
TRBV7-8,NA,TRBJ1-2,NA,CASSLAGGGYGYTF,TGTGCCAGCAGCTTAGCAGGGGGAGGCTATGGCTACACCTTC
TRBV7-9,NA,TRBJ1-2,few,CASSLEGWQRDYGYTF,TGTGCCAGCAGCTTGGAAGGGTGGCAGAGAGACTATGGCTACACCTTC
TRBV5-1,TRBD2,TRBJ2-1,NA,CASSLGLVAIEQFF,TGCGCCAGCAGCTTAGGACTAGTTGCTATTGAGCAGTTCTTC
TRBV10-1,TRBD2,TRBJ2-1,once,CASTPRAGGLGNEQFF,TGCGCCAGCACTCCCCGAGCGGGAGGGCTTGGTAATGAGCAGTTCTTC
TRBV29-1,NA,TRBJ1-4,NA,CSVELRGGEKLFF,TGCAGCGTTGAACTAAGGGGGGGTGAAAAACTGTTTTTT
TRBV7-3,NA,TRBJ1-5,NA,CASSRGGGSNQPQHF,TGTGCCAGCAGCCGGGGAGGGGGTAGCAATCAGCCCCAGCATTTT
TRBV6-5,NA,TRBJ1-1,NA,CASNTVGRGLGEAFF,TGTGCCAGCAACACGGTCGGCAGGGGTTTGGGTGAAGCTTTCTTT
TRBV4-1,NA,TRBJ2-2,many,CASSQSGLGNTGELFF,TGCGCCAGCAGCCAAAGCGGGCTCGGGAACACCGGGGAGCTGTTTTTT
TRBV4-2,TRBD2,TRBJ2-4,many,CASSPLAGGAKNIQYF,TGTGCCAGCAGCCCTCTAGCGGGAGGGGCCAAAAACATTCAGTACTTC
TRBV9,TRBD2,TRBJ2-2,NA,CASSVASGRAGGTGELFF,TGTGCCAGCAGCGTAGCTAGCGGGAGGGCCGGGGGCACCGGGGAGCTGTTTTTT
TRBV14,NA,TRBJ2-1,NA,CASSLGDWNEQFF,TGTGCCAGCAGCCTTGGGGATTGGAATGAGCAGTTCTTC
TRBV20-1,NA,TRBJ1-2,NA,CSAWRFYGYTF,TGCAGTGCTTGGAGATTCTATGGCTACACCTTC
TRBV4-2,TRBD1,TRBJ1-2,few,CASSQDKGQRRYGYTF,TGTGCCAGCAGCCAAGATAAGGGACAGCGACGCTATGGCTACACCTTC
TRBV27,TRBD1,TRBJ2-3,NA,CASSFLRTGQGDTQYF,TGTGCCAGCAGTTTTCTTAGGACAGGGCAGGGAGATACGCAGTATTTT
TRBV30,NA,TRBJ1-1,NA,CAWSPGWNTEAFF,TGTGCCTGGAGTCCGGGATGGAACACTGAAGCTTTCTTT
TRBV6-6,TRBD2,TRBJ2-1,NA,CASSSSGRPYNEQFF,TGTGCCAGCAGTTCTAGCGGGAGACCTTACAATGAGCAGTTCTTC
TRBV4-3,TRBD1,TRBJ1-3,NA,CASSPRDRSSGNTIYF,TGCGCCAGCAGCCCTCGGGACAGATCCTCTGGAAACACCATATATTTT
TRBV27,TRBD1,TRBJ1-2,once,CASSFRDRVNYGYTF,TGTGCCAGCAGTTTCCGGGACAGGGTTAACTATGGCTACACCTTC
TRBV25-1,NA,TRBJ1-1,NA,CASSDLQVNTEAFF,TGTGCCAGCAGTGATCTGCAGGTGAACACTGAAGCTTTCTTT
TRBV5-1,NA,TRBJ2-3,NA,CASSLTRGASWDTQYF,TGCGCCAGCAGCCTAACCAGAGGGGCTAGCTGGGATACGCAGTATTTT
TRBV7-9,TRBD1,TRBJ2-7,once,CASSLDTGGGEQYF,TGTGCCAGCAGCTTAGACACAGGGGGTGGCGAGCAGTACTTC
TRBV28,TRBD1,TRBJ2-5,NA,CASSPAKTGVKTQYF,TGTGCCAGCAGTCCCGCCAAGACAGGGGTGAAGACCCAGTACTTC
TRBV11-2,NA,TRBJ2-3,few,CASSLDARKGKTDTQYF,TGTGCCAGCAGCTTAGATGCCCGGAAGGGCAAAACAGATACGCAGTATTTT
TRBV5-1,NA,TRBJ1-1,few,CASSLLQDTEAFF,TGCGCCAGCAGCTTGTTACAAGACACTGAAGCTTTCTTT
TRBV11-2,TRBD1,TRBJ2-7,NA,CASSTDRVASEQYF,TGTGCCAGCAGCACGGACAGGGTCGCGTCCGAGCAGTACTTC
TRBV6-4,NA,TRBJ2-1,NA,CASSDVGGRQRLEQFF,TGTGCCAGCAGTGACGTAGGTGGTAGACAACGTTTAGAGCAGTTCTTC
TRBV5-1,TRBD1,TRBJ1-4,NA,CASSPSGGVEEKLFF,TGCGCCAGCAGCCCTTCAGGGGGGGTCGAGGAAAAACTGTTTTTT
TRBV19,NA,TRBJ2-7,NA,CASSGQHYYEQYF,TGTGCCAGTAGTGGACAACATTACTACGAGCAGTACTTC
TRBV5-1,NA,TRBJ2-3,NA,CASSLEAGAGTQYF,TGCGCCAGCAGCTTGGAGGCAGGGGCTGGTACGCAGTATTTT
TRBV4-2,TRBD2,TRBJ2-3,NA,CASSQPSGISVGTDTQYF,TGTGCCAGCAGCCAACCCAGCGGGATAAGCGTGGGCACAGATACGCAGTATTTT
TRBV19,NA,TRBJ1-5,NA,CASSTVGGETQHF,TGTGCCAGTAGTACGGTGGGTGGTGAGACCCAGCATTTT
TRBV18,TRBD1,TRBJ1-1,NA,CASSPREGAGTEAFF,TGTGCCAGCTCACCACGAGAGGGGGCGGGGACTGAAGCTTTCTTT
TRBV2,NA,TRBJ2-1,few,CASGGYNEQFF,TGTGCCAGCGGAGGCTACAATGAGCAGTTCTTC
TRBV28,TRBD1,TRBJ1-6,NA,CAGGTGSSPLHF,TGTGCCGGCGGGACAGGGAGTTCACCCCTCCACTTT
TRBV5-1,NA,TRBJ2-1,NA,CASSLPGGPIYNEQFF,TGCGCCAGCAGCTTGCCCGGGGGACCAATCTACAATGAGCAGTTCTTC
TRBV7-9,NA,TRBJ2-2,NA,CASSRSGTGELFF,TGTGCCAGCAGCCGCTCGGGCACCGGGGAGCTGTTTTTT
TRBV30,TRBD2,TRBJ2-7,NA,CAWSRLAGGHYEQYF,TGTGCCTGGAGCCGACTAGCGGGAGGACACTACGAGCAGTACTTC
TRBV28,NA,TRBJ2-7,NA,CASRSWSSGYEQYF,TGTGCCAGCAGATCTTGGTCCTCGGGGTACGAGCAGTACTTC
TRBV30,TRBD1,TRBJ2-5,few,CAWSVRGGIETQYF,TGTGCCTGGAGTGTACGAGGGGGCATAGAGACCCAGTACTTC
TRBV5-4,NA,TRBJ1-1,NA,CASSFGGVVSNTEAFF,TGTGCCAGCAGCTTCGGGGGGGTCGTATCGAACACTGAAGCTTTCTTT
TRBV19,TRBD1,TRBJ1-2,NA,CASSMTPGGGYGYTF,TGTGCCAGTAGTATGACGCCAGGGGGCGGCTATGGCTACACCTTC
TRBV7-3,NA,TRBJ2-1,NA,CASSLGRPGYNEQFF,TGTGCCAGCAGCTTGGGGAGACCAGGCTACAATGAGCAGTTCTTC
TRBV10-3,TRBD1,TRBJ1-5,few,CAISEGQGAKPQHF,TGTGCCATCAGTGAGGGACAGGGGGCTAAGCCCCAGCATTTT
TRBV2,NA,TRBJ1-5,once,CASKTENYQPQHF,TGTGCCAGCAAGACAGAGAATTATCAGCCCCAGCATTTT
TRBV5-1,NA,TRBJ1-1,NA,CASSFGGQSNTEAFF,TGCGCCAGCAGCTTCGGCGGACAGTCGAACACTGAAGCTTTCTTT
TRBV4-1,NA,TRBJ1-5,NA,CASSLTMINVRDNSNQPQHF,TGCGCCAGCAGTCTAACAATGATTAACGTCCGGGACAATAGCAATCAGCCCCAGCATTTT
TRBV7-9,TRBD1,TRBJ1-3,NA,CASSPGTGQAGNTIYF,TGTGCCAGCAGCCCAGGGACAGGGCAAGCTGGAAACACCATATATTTT
TRBV10-3,NA,TRBJ2-2,NA,CAISDITGELFF,TGTGCCATCAGTGACATTACCGGGGAGCTGTTTTTT
TRBV15,NA,TRBJ1-1,NA,CATSRVAGNTEAFF,TGTGCCACCAGCAGAGTAGCGGGGAACACTGAAGCTTTCTTT
TRBV10-2,TRBD1,TRBJ2-5,NA,CASSETGESETQYF,TGCGCCAGCAGTGAGACAGGGGAATCAGAGACCCAGTACTTC